This T cell receptor (beta chain) is from a study of OX40 agonist ivuxolimab in advanced cancers. Assay used: immunoSEQ multiplex PCR; TCRdb lists only in-frame clones, some missing. The sample lists about 62,000 clones, 79% seen once, with approximately 10% in the top ten. The CDR3 consists of 16 residues. Trimming removed 1 base from V and 0 bases from J, with 12 bases in between. In germline, CDR1 is SGHRS, CDR2 YFSETQ. The source material was CD4+ or CD8+ T cells sorted from blood, sampled in a trial of the OX40 agonist ivuxolimab. The clonotype originates from an adult with an advanced solid tumor such as melanoma, head and neck, liver or kidney cancer. This chain joins TRBV5-1 and TRBJ2-3; D unresolved. Here the CDR3 DNA reads TGCGCCAGCAGCTTGTCGGGCAGATCTAGCACAGATACGCAGTATTTT. Its protein is CASSLSGRSSTDTQYF.